Below, 25 T cell receptor beta chains from the same sample are listed, as sequenced in a study of tumor and adjacent non-tumor tissue in lung cancer. This sample's RNA came from whole unsorted tissue. Three rounds of nested PCR, following a modified ARM-PCR protocol, produced the TCRbeta library. From the multiplex PCR reads, TCRdb called clonotypes with MiXCR, one entry per CDR3 protein. The repertoire holds more than 60,000 distinct CDR3 sequences, with around 77% as singletons. The sample comprised lung tumor tissue. These receptor sequences come from a woman in her 50s with non-small cell lung cancer.

This clonotype was seen many times. The V gene is TRBV2, the J gene TRBJ2-7; D unresolved. Trimming shortened V by 5 bases and J by 3 bases, and 5 bases separated the two germline ends. This CDR3 is built from 11 residues. The germline V gene encodes CDR1 SNHLY and CDR2 FYNNEI. The CDR3 sequence: CASSYHYEQYF. DNA for the CDR3: TGTGCCAGCAGTTATCACTACGAGCAGTACTTC. Complete variable domain (other parts from reference TRBV2 and TRBJ2-7): EPEVTQTPSHQVTQMGQEVILRCVPISNHLYFYWYRQILGQKVEFLVSFYNNEISEKSEIFDDQFSVERPDGSNFTLKIRSTKLEDSAMYFCASSYHYEQYFGPGTRLTVT.

The CDR3 protein is CASSLYRGDVHTF. CDR3 DNA sequence: TGTGCCAGCAGCTTATACAGGGGGGATGTCCACACCTTC. The J gene is TRBJ1-2, the V gene TRBV11-2; 8 nucleotides line up with TRBD1. Per germline, CDR1 SGHAT and CDR2 FQNNGV. Trimming at V came to 2 bases and at J to 12 bases, leaving 8 bases not matched to a gene. The CDR3 is made up of 13 amino acids.

To note about this clonotype: Possible read error: a much larger clone is one base away. V is TRBV5-1 and J is TRBJ2-5, with 7 bases fitting TRBD1. Judging by the DNA end, TRBJ2-1 fits better; the J call may be wrong. The CDR3 sequence is 14 residues long. Germline V lookup: CDR1 SGHRS, CDR2 YFSETQ. The CDR3 nucleotides are TGCGCCAGCAATTATGATACAGGGGCGGAGACCCAGTTCTTC. Encoded protein: CASNYDTGAETQFF.

Turning to this clonotype: One junction end disagrees with the germline gene, perhaps due to a read error. The chain is built from TRBV7-8 and TRBJ2-5; a weak D match, TRBD2 (5 bases). This CDR3 comprises 11 residues. Germline CDR1 is SGHVS and CDR2 is FQNEAQ. The CDR3: CVSSLTEAQYF. The CDR3 DNA follows: TGTGTCAGCAGCCTGACGGAGGCCCAGTACTTC.

This chain connects TRBV5-1 to TRBJ1-2; D remains unclear. Germline V gene sequence: CDR1 SGHRS, CDR2 YFSETQ. V was clipped by 4 bases and J by 0 bases, with 7 bases between them. This CDR3 comprises 13 residues. CDR3 sequence (DNA): TGCGCCAGCAGCCAGGCGTCTAACTATGGCTACACCTTC. The encoded protein is CASSQASNYGYTF.

This clonotype was found a few times. One end of the junction varies from germline; a read error may be responsible. The genes are TRBV5-1 and TRBJ2-6; D ambiguous. CDR1 SGHRS and CDR2 YFSETQ come from the germline V gene. The CDR3 totals 16 residues. The DNA of the CDR3 is TGCGCCATCAGCATATCAACAGTGGCGGGGGCCAACGTCCTGACTTTC. Its protein is CAISISTVAGANVLTF.

Points on this clonotype: An end of the junction does not agree with germline; a read error may underlie this. This chain joins TRBV6-5 and TRBJ2-6; D may be TRBD1 or TRBD2 (5 bases each). The CDR3 sequence is 13 residues long. Per germline, CDR1 MNHEY and CDR2 SVGAGI. CDR3 nucleotide sequence: TGTGCCCGCAGGGCAACCGGGGCCAACTTCCTGACTTTC. This encodes CARRATGANFLTF.

Remarks on this clonotype: The junction shows a germline mismatch at one end, possibly a read error. This chain uses TRBV4-2 with TRBJ1-5; possible D gene TRBD1, 6 bases. The CDR3 has 16 amino acids. The germline CDR1 and CDR2 sequences are LGHNA and YNFKEQ. The chain's CDR3 is CASIQDLGRGGRPQHF. CDR3 coding DNA: TGTGCCAGCATCCAAGATTTGGGCAGGGGCGGTCGGCCCCAGCATTTT.

CDR3 loop: CASSGFQGGNTGGLFF. In DNA form, the CDR3 reads TGTGCCAGCAGTGGATTCCAGGGGGGAAACACCGGGGGGTTGTTTTTT. The chain links TRBV11-2 to TRBJ2-2; tentatively, D is TRBD1 or TRBD2 (7 bases each). Trimming took 6 bases from V and 15 from J, leaving 29 bases between them. CDR1 SGHAT and CDR2 FQNNGV come from the germline V gene. This CDR3 is 16 amino acids long.

A remark on this clonotype: One junction end does not reproduce the germline sequence, and a read error may be involved. The chain joins TRBV5-4 to TRBJ2-1; tentative D call: TRBD2 (5 bases). CDR3 size: 15 residues. Germline V CDR1 and CDR2: SGHNT, YYREEE (reference sequence). The CDR3 bases are TGTGCCAGCAGCTTTTCTAGCACCCGAAGAAATGAGCGGCTCTTC. Encoded protein: CASSFSSTRRNERLF.

Concerning this clonotype: Mismatch with germline at one junction end may stem from a read error. V is TRBV5-1 and J is TRBJ1-1; 8 nucleotides line up with TRBD1. Germline lookup yields CDR1 SGHRS and CDR2 YFSETQ. CDR3 length: 14 amino acids. This chain's CDR3 is CTSSLQDRGTEAFF. The CDR3 bases are TGCACCAGCAGCTTGCAAGACAGGGGCACTGAAGCTTTCTTT.

A word on this clonotype: The germline gene is not matched at one end of the junction; a read error may be the cause. The chain is built from TRBV5-5 and TRBJ2-1; D is unresolved. This CDR3 is built from 14 residues. The germline V gene encodes CDR1 SGHKS and CDR2 YYEKEE (reference sequence). The CDR3 coding sequence is TGTGCCAGCAGCTTGGCCGGAGCAGTCAATGAGCAATTCTTC. It encodes CASSLAGAVNEQFF.

With regard to this clonotype: An end of the junction differs from the germline gene, which may be a read error. The chain has TRBV6-5 and TRBJ1-2, with D perhaps matching TRBD1 (6 bases). CDR3 length equals 16 residues. Germline CDR1 is MNHEY and CDR2 is SVGAGI. CDR3 sequence (DNA): TGTGTCAGCAGTTTCGGACAGAGCGGATCTGGCTATGGTTACACCTTC. Its protein is CVSSFGQSGSGYGYTF.

In the case of this clonotype: A much larger clone lies one base from this, so it may be a read error. V and J are TRBV7-8 and TRBJ2-2; a weak D match, TRBD1 (6 bases). CDR3 length: 16 amino acids. Per the germline V gene, CDR1 is SGHVS and CDR2 is FQNEAQ. This CDR3 reads CVSSRFGQSNTGELFF. The CDR3 DNA follows: TGTGTCAGCAGCAGATTCGGACAGTCGAACACCGGGGAGCTGTTTTTT.

With respect to this clonotype: One end of the junction varies from germline; a read error may be responsible. This sequence joins TRBV4-1 and TRBJ2-2; 12 positions match TRBD2. Germline CDR1 MGHRA, CDR2 YSYEKL. This CDR3 region has 17 residues. The CDR3 nucleotides read TGCACCAGCAGCTCCCGGACTAGCGGGACGAACATCGGGGAGCTGTTTTTT. This gives the protein CTSSSRTSGTNIGELFF.

Remarks on this clonotype: A much larger clone lies a single base off, so this may be a read error. The gene calls are TRBV6-1 and TRBJ2-3; D uncertain. Per germline, CDR1 MNHNS and CDR2 SASEGT. The CDR3 runs 12 residues. The CDR3 is CASSEDTDTQCF. CDR3 bases: TGTGCCAGCAGTGAAGACACAGATACGCAGTGTTTT.

Regarding this clonotype: Lacking the conserved final phenylalanine or tryptophan, this CDR3 likely reflects a read error. The chain combines TRBV4-2 with TRBJ2-7, with 11 nucleotides matching TRBD2. The CDR3 loop spans 18 amino acids. CDR1 and CDR2 from the germline V gene are LGHNA and YNFKEQ. CDR3: CASNQEELAGEDRYEQYI. The CDR3 DNA reads TGTGCCAGCAACCAAGAAGAACTAGCGGGAGAAGACCGCTACGAGCAGTACATC.

On this clonotype itself: No conserved phenylalanine or tryptophan is present at the end of the CDR3, so a read error is the likely explanation. The V gene is TRBV11-2, the J gene TRBJ2-2; TRBD2 agrees at 9 bases. The CDR3 runs to 15 residues. Germline values: CDR1 SGHAT, CDR2 FQNNGV. The CDR3 DNA reads as TGTGCCGGCAGCTTAGGCGGGAGGGCCACCGGGGAGCTGTTTTCT. It yields the protein CAGSLGGRATGELFS.

The chain uses TRBV29-1 and TRBJ2-2; 12 bases are a match to TRBD2. V lost 6 bases and J lost 5; bases outside the gene matches: 10. The CDR3 is 16 amino acids. Germline CDR1 is SQVTM and CDR2 is ANQGSEA. The CDR3 protein is CSVELLAGGRTGELFF. The DNA of the CDR3 is TGCAGCGTCGAACTTCTAGCGGGAGGGCGAACCGGGGAGCTGTTTTTT.

In this sample, this clonotype is medium-sized (0.01 to 0.1%). The chain links TRBV12-3 or TRBV12-4 to TRBJ2-3; 11 bases map to TRBD2. The V segment lost 6 bases and the J segment 4 bases; nucleotides outside the gene matches: 12. CDR3 length: 17 amino acids. The CDR3 region has the DNA TGTGCCAGCAGACCGGCGACTAGCGGGATGAGAGCAGATACGCAGTATTTT. Protein sequence: CASRPATSGMRADTQYF.

The table lists this clonotype with a few counts. This likely comes from a read error, as the CDR3 has no conserved phenylalanine or tryptophan at its end. J is TRBJ1-5 and V is TRBV4-2; D is perhaps TRBD1 (6 bases). Per germline, CDR1 LGHNA and CDR2 YNFKEQ. Trimming left V 4 bases short and J 2 bases short, with 24 bases between. The CDR3 runs to 19 residues. The CDR3 reads CASSLRPPDRTLGNQPQHL. The CDR3 DNA sequence: TGTGCCAGCAGCCTGCGACCCCCCGACAGGACCCTGGGCAATCAGCCCCAGCATCTT.

About this clonotype: Germline is not matched at one junction end, which may reflect a read error. The genes are TRBV27 and TRBJ1-1, with TRBD1 matching over 7 bases. The germline V gene has CDR1 MNHEY and CDR2 SMNVEV (reference sequence). The CDR3 loop spans 15 amino acids. The CDR3 DNA reads TGTGCCAGCAATTTATTCCCCGGGACAGCGGCTGAAGCTTTCTTT. Protein: CASNLFPGTAAEAFF.

About this clonotype: The junction departs from germline at one end; a sequencing error may be responsible. This sequence joins TRBV6-5 and TRBJ2-1, with 7 positions matching TRBD1. Germline CDR1 and CDR2: MNHEY and SVGAGI. This CDR3 spans 16 amino acids. DNA of the CDR3: TGTGCCAGCAATTACTTCCGGGACAGTGCCGACAATGAGCAGTTCTTC. It encodes CASNYFRDSADNEQFF.

The CDR3 spells CAGIAVGDTGELFF. DNA of the CDR3: TGTGCCGGCATTGCAGTGGGGGACACCGGGGAGCTGTTTTTT. The rearrangement links TRBV2 to TRBJ2-2; tentatively, D is TRBD1 or TRBD2 (5 bases each). The length of the CDR3 is 14 residues. CDR1 and CDR2 from the germline V gene are SNHLY and FYNNEI. The ends were cut back, 11 bases at V and 3 bases at J, with 16 bases in the middle.

This clonotype has ten or more counts. The chain combines TRBV10-2 with TRBJ1-6; TRBD1 matches 9 bases. Trimming at V came to 6 bases and at J to 7 bases, leaving 4 bases not matched to a gene. Germline V CDR1 and CDR2: WSHSY, SAAADI. The CDR3 is 14 amino acids. CDR3 region: CASSRDRANSPLHF. The CDR3 nucleotides are TGCGCCAGCAGCCGGGACAGGGCCAATTCACCCCTCCACTTT.